This T cell receptor (beta chain) was recorded in a study of control samples from healthy donors and cancer patients. The data were produced by immunoSEQ multiplex PCR, yet TCRdb's version contains in-frame clones alone and is incomplete. In the table there are some 28,000 clones, 79% of which are singletons. The clonotype comes from a man in his sixties with head and neck cancer. Sequenced sample: PBMCs.

Here the CDR3 DNA reads TGTGCCAGCAGCCAAGATCAGGCCGGCCTTGGAAACACCATATATTTT. This sequence encodes CASSQDQAGLGNTIYF. This chain links TRBV14 with TRBJ1-3; D unclear. V lost 0 bases to trimming and J lost 3 bases, with 12 bases between them. This CDR3 spans 16 amino acids. Germline V CDR1 and CDR2: SGHDN, FVKESK.